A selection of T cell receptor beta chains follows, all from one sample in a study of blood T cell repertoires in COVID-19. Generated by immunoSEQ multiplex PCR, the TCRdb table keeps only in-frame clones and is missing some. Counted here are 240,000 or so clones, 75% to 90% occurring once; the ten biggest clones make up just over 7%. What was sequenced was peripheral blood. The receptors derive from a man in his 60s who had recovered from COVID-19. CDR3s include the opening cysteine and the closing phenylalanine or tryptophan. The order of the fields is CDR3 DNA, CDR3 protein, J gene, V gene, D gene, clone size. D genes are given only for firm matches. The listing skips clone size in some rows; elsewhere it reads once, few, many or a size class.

DNA: TGTGCCAGCAGACCTAACAGGGATGATGAGCAGTTCTTC
CDR3: CASRPNRDDEQFF
J: TRBJ2-1
V: TRBV6-5
D: -
size: -

DNA: TGTGCCAGCAGCTTAGTAGATCGGTTAGGGGGGACCCAGTACTTC
CDR3: CASSLVDRLGGTQYF
J: TRBJ2-5
V: TRBV11-2
D: -
size: -

DNA: TGTGCCAGCAGTTATGGTTGGCTCAACACTGAAGCTTTCTTT
CDR3: CASSYGWLNTEAFF
J: TRBJ1-1
V: TRBV6-2/TRBV6-3
D: -
size: -

DNA: TGTGCCAGCAGTGGGCTAGCGGGGACTCCCCCAGATACGCAGTATTTT
CDR3: CASSGLAGTPPDTQYF
J: TRBJ2-3
V: TRBV6-4
D: TRBD2
size: -

DNA: TGTGCCATCAGTGAGTCGCCAGGGGGCGAAAAACTGTTTTTT
CDR3: CAISESPGGEKLFF
J: TRBJ1-4
V: TRBV10-3
D: TRBD1
size: -

DNA: TGTGCCAGCATTAACAGTAATAGCAATCAGCCCCAGCATTTT
CDR3: CASINSNSNQPQHF
J: TRBJ1-5
V: TRBV6-5
D: -
size: -

DNA: TGTGCCAGCAGGCAACTAACAGGGGGCGGCACCGGGGAGCTGTTTTTT
CDR3: CASRQLTGGGTGELFF
J: TRBJ2-2
V: TRBV2
D: TRBD1
size: -

DNA: TGCGCCAGCAGCTTACAGGGGGCGCAAGATACGCAGTATTTT
CDR3: CASSLQGAQDTQYF
J: TRBJ2-3
V: TRBV5-1
D: TRBD1
size: -

DNA: TGTGCCAGCAGCGGCGGGACGACCAACGTCCTGACTTTC
CDR3: CASSGGTTNVLTF
J: TRBJ2-6
V: TRBV7-9
D: -
size: -

DNA: TGCGCCAGCAGCTTACCCACAGGGGGCAATGGCTACACCTTC
CDR3: CASSLPTGGNGYTF
J: TRBJ1-2
V: TRBV5-1
D: TRBD1
size: once